This T cell receptor (beta chain) was recorded in a study of response to subunit inactivated influenza vaccine. CDR1 and CDR2 from the germline V gene are MNHNY and SVGAGI (reference sequence). The CDR3 totals 12 residues. With 10 bases removed from V and 2 bases from J, the gap between germline ends came to 9 bases. TCRdb fed the RT-PCR reads into MiXCR, producing one record per CDR3 protein. Of roughly 760,000 distinct CDR3 sequences in the sample, 21% are singletons; the top ten hold about a tenth. General study findings and limits: Authors suggested seasonal influenza vaccinations each recruit few new T cells.

About this clonotype: Its antigen is unidentified.

The chain employs TRBV6-6 and TRBJ1-3; tentatively, D is TRBD1 (5 bases). This TCR was sampled from a man between 45 and 60 years old who received an inactivated influenza vaccine. Specimen: PBMCs from blood, collected about 5 days after vaccination. In nucleotides, the CDR3 is TGTGCCATTCAGGGCGCTGGAAACACCATATATTTT. It is translated as CAIQGAGNTIYF.